The rows below give T cell receptor beta chains drawn from one sample of a study of blood T cell repertoires in COVID-19. The method was immunoSEQ multiplex PCR; TCRdb's version includes in-frame clones alone and lacks a portion of them. The repertoire has 200,000 to 250,000 clones, around 84% of them found once; the top ten carry nearly 7.5%. The sequenced sample consisted of PBMCs or T cells enriched from blood (not recorded which). All receptors come from a woman aged 40-49 years with acute COVID-19. The CDR3 runs from the conserved cysteine through the conserved F or W. The D gene is left open where the match is weak. Only part of the rows carry a size: once, few, many, or a class if the clone is expanded.

J: TRBJ1-5
size: -
D: -
V: TRBV7-2
DNA: TGTGCCAGCAGGCGGGGGGGCGCTAGTAGCAATCAGCCCCAGCATTTT
CDR3: CASRRGGASSNQPQHF

J: TRBJ2-7
size: -
D: TRBD2
V: TRBV7-2
DNA: TGTGCCAGCAGCCCCAGGACTAGCGGGTCAAGATACGAGCAGTACTTC
CDR3: CASSPRTSGSRYEQYF

J: TRBJ1-6
size: -
D: -
V: TRBV30
DNA: TGTGCCTGGAGTGTACTCCACAGCTTAAGTTCACCCCTCCACTTT
CDR3: CAWSVLHSLSSPLHF

J: TRBJ1-3
size: -
D: -
V: TRBV18
DNA: TGTGCCAGCTCCCCCGGGACAACTGGAAACACCATATATTTT
CDR3: CASSPGTTGNTIYF

J: TRBJ1-2
size: few
D: -
V: TRBV19
DNA: TGTGCCAGTAGTGGATCTTCAGGGCAGCCTGGGGGCTACACCTTC
CDR3: CASSGSSGQPGGYTF

J: TRBJ2-1
size: -
D: -
V: TRBV11-1
DNA: TGTGCCAGCAGTCGAGATTGGAGCTCCTACAATGAGCAGTTCTTC
CDR3: CASSRDWSSYNEQFF

J: TRBJ1-5
size: few
D: -
V: TRBV5-5
DNA: TGTGCCAGCAGCTTGTTGGCGGTAAATCAGCCCCAGCATTTT
CDR3: CASSLLAVNQPQHF

J: TRBJ1-5
size: -
D: -
V: TRBV5-1
DNA: TGCGCCAGCAGTAGGGACTGGGGCCAGCCCCAGCATTTT
CDR3: CASSRDWGQPQHF

J: TRBJ2-7
size: -
D: -
V: TRBV28
DNA: TGTGCCAGCAGTTTCCGTCGGGACGAGCAGTACTTC
CDR3: CASSFRRDEQYF

J: TRBJ2-3
size: -
D: TRBD1
V: TRBV6-2/TRBV6-3
DNA: TGTGCCAGCAGTCGACAGGGGAACACAGATACGCAGTATTTT
CDR3: CASSRQGNTDTQYF

J: TRBJ1-5
size: -
D: -
V: TRBV10-1
DNA: TGCGCCAGCAGTAGGAGTCAGGGGAGTCAGCCCCAGCATTTT
CDR3: CASSRSQGSQPQHF

J: TRBJ1-3
size: -
D: -
V: TRBV7-6
DNA: TGTGCCAGCAGCTTAGGGGCAGTACCCGCGTGGGGAAACACCATATATTTT
CDR3: CASSLGAVPAWGNTIYF

J: TRBJ2-7
size: -
D: TRBD1
V: TRBV7-3
DNA: TGTGCCAGCAGCTTAGACCCAGGGGGCGGGACGGGCGAGCAGTACTTC
CDR3: CASSLDPGGGTGEQYF

J: TRBJ1-6
size: few
D: -
V: TRBV9
DNA: TGTGCCAGCAGCGTAGAGGGGATACTAAATTCACCCCTCCACTTT
CDR3: CASSVEGILNSPLHF

J: TRBJ1-2
size: -
D: -
V: TRBV6-1
DNA: TGTGCCAGCAGTGAAGCCCGATCAGGGGGCTACACCTTC
CDR3: CASSEARSGGYTF

J: TRBJ1-4
size: -
D: -
V: TRBV4-3
DNA: TGCGCCAGCAGCCAAGGGCAGGGTCTAGGGGAAAAACTGTTTTTT
CDR3: CASSQGQGLGEKLFF

J: TRBJ2-1
size: once
D: -
V: TRBV6-5
DNA: TGTGCCAGCAGAGCTACAGGTAACTCCTACAATGAGCAGTTCTTC
CDR3: CASRATGNSYNEQFF

J: TRBJ2-7
size: -
D: TRBD1
V: TRBV6-1
DNA: TGTGCCAGCAGTGGACAGGGGCTTGTTAATTTCTACGAGCAGTACTTC
CDR3: CASSGQGLVNFYEQYF

J: TRBJ2-3
size: -
D: TRBD2
V: TRBV10-3
DNA: TGTGCCATCGGGGCGGGGGTAGCAGATACGCAGTATTTT
CDR3: CAIGAGVADTQYF

J: TRBJ1-1
size: many
D: TRBD1
V: TRBV28
DNA: TGTGCCAGCACCCGTCCCCGGGACAGACAGGAAGCTTTCTTT
CDR3: CASTRPRDRQEAFF

J: TRBJ2-5
size: -
D: -
V: TRBV5-1
DNA: TGCGCCAGCAGCCCCCCCGCGGGGCGCGGGACCCAGTACTTC
CDR3: CASSPPAGRGTQYF

J: TRBJ2-5
size: -
D: TRBD1
V: TRBV9
DNA: TGTGCCAGCAGCCCTGGACAGGCCCAAGAGACCCAGTACTTC
CDR3: CASSPGQAQETQYF

J: TRBJ1-4
size: -
D: -
V: TRBV25-1
DNA: TGTGCCAGCAGTGAATCTCAGGGAACTAATGAAAAACTGTTTTTT
CDR3: CASSESQGTNEKLFF

J: TRBJ2-2
size: -
D: -
V: TRBV24-1
DNA: TGTGCCACCAGTGGAAGAGGGAACACCGGGGAGCTGTTTTTT
CDR3: CATSGRGNTGELFF

J: TRBJ1-3
size: many
D: -
V: TRBV30
DNA: TGTGCCTGGAGTCTAGACAGATATGGAAACACCATATATTTT
CDR3: CAWSLDRYGNTIYF

J: TRBJ1-3
size: -
D: -
V: TRBV25-1
DNA: TGTGCCAGTTCTCAGGGGCTTGGAAACACCATATATTTT
CDR3: CASSQGLGNTIYF

J: TRBJ1-2
size: -
D: -
V: TRBV3-1/TRBV3-2
DNA: TGTGCCAGCAGCCAAGTCACATGGCAGGGCAACTATGGCTACACCTTC
CDR3: CASSQVTWQGNYGYTF

J: TRBJ2-5
size: -
D: -
V: TRBV5-5
DNA: TGTGCCAGCAGCTTGGTCGGGAGTAGGGAAGAGACCCAGTACTTC
CDR3: CASSLVGSREETQYF

J: TRBJ2-2
size: -
D: -
V: TRBV10-2
DNA: TGCGCCAGCAGTGCCGTAGCCGGGGAGCTGTTTTTT
CDR3: CASSAVAGELFF

J: TRBJ2-6
size: -
D: TRBD1
V: TRBV2
DNA: TGTGCCAGCACGAACAGGGGGCAGAGGGCCAACGTCCTGACTTTC
CDR3: CASTNRGQRANVLTF

J: TRBJ1-1
size: -
D: -
V: TRBV5-4
DNA: TGTGCCAGCAGCTTGGGACAGGCTGTAGCTTTCTTT
CDR3: CASSLGQAVAFF

J: TRBJ2-5
size: -
D: TRBD2
V: TRBV2
DNA: TGTGCCAGCAGTGTTGAGTGGACTAGCGGGAGGGCCGCGGAGACCCAGTACTTC
CDR3: CASSVEWTSGRAAETQYF

J: TRBJ2-3
size: -
D: TRBD1
V: TRBV2
DNA: TGTGCCAGCAAGGGGGACAGAGGTTACACAGATACGCAGTATTTT
CDR3: CASKGDRGYTDTQYF

J: TRBJ1-5
size: -
D: TRBD1
V: TRBV24-1
DNA: TGTGCCACCAGTGGACAGGGGGATCAGCCCCAGCATTTT
CDR3: CATSGQGDQPQHF

J: TRBJ1-2
size: -
D: -
V: TRBV5-6
DNA: TGTGCCAGCAGCTTGGATCCGGGAGGGAGCGGCTACACCTTC
CDR3: CASSLDPGGSGYTF

J: TRBJ1-2
size: -
D: -
V: TRBV30
DNA: TGTGCCTGGAGTGTACAAGGGGATTTTAACTATGGCTACACCTTC
CDR3: CAWSVQGDFNYGYTF

J: TRBJ2-1
size: -
D: TRBD2
V: TRBV5-5
DNA: TGTGCCAGCAGCCTACAGGGACTAGTGATTGGTAATGAGCAGTTCTTC
CDR3: CASSLQGLVIGNEQFF

J: TRBJ2-2
size: -
D: -
V: TRBV27
DNA: TGTGCCAGCAGTTTATCAGGGGTAGCAAACACCGGGGAGCTGTTTTTT
CDR3: CASSLSGVANTGELFF

J: TRBJ2-7
size: -
D: -
V: TRBV4-3
DNA: TGCGCCAGCAGCCAACACCGTTTACTCGCCTCCTACGAGCAGTACTTC
CDR3: CASSQHRLLASYEQYF

J: TRBJ1-4
size: -
D: -
V: TRBV2
DNA: TGTGCCAGCAGTGGAGAGACGGGGGATTGGGAAAAACTGTTTTTT
CDR3: CASSGETGDWEKLFF

J: TRBJ1-2
size: -
D: TRBD1
V: TRBV4-2
DNA: TGTGCCAGCAGCCAAGGTACAGGGGGCTACGTTGGCTACACCTTC
CDR3: CASSQGTGGYVGYTF

J: TRBJ1-1
size: -
D: -
V: TRBV6-5
DNA: TGTGCCAGCAGTTACTCGACTCAGGGCCTGAAACGGGAAGCTTTCTTT
CDR3: CASSYSTQGLKREAFF

J: TRBJ1-2
size: -
D: TRBD1
V: TRBV24-1
DNA: TGTGCCACCAGCAAAGGGACAGATGATGGCTACACCTTC
CDR3: CATSKGTDDGYTF

J: TRBJ2-4
size: once
D: TRBD1
V: TRBV10-1
DNA: TGCGCCAGCATTACCCGCGGATCGAGGACAGGGTCGTTAATTGGGAACATTCAGTACTTC
CDR3: CASITRGSRTGSLIGNIQYF

J: TRBJ2-5
size: -
D: -
V: TRBV5-1
DNA: TGCGCCAGCAGCTTGGCCGTCAGGGGTGGAGAGACCCAGTACTTC
CDR3: CASSLAVRGGETQYF

J: TRBJ2-2
size: -
D: -
V: TRBV7-3
DNA: TGTGCCAGCGCCCCGACAGCCGCGAGCACCGGGGAGCTGTTTTTT
CDR3: CASAPTAASTGELFF

J: TRBJ2-3
size: few
D: -
V: TRBV4-2
DNA: TGTGCCAGCAGCCAAGACGGGCGGGGATACGGAGATACGCAGTATTTT
CDR3: CASSQDGRGYGDTQYF

J: TRBJ2-7
size: -
D: -
V: TRBV6-5
DNA: TGTGCCAGCAGTTACGAGGGCGGGCGCTCCTACGAGCAGTACTTC
CDR3: CASSYEGGRSYEQYF

J: TRBJ1-3
size: -
D: -
V: TRBV5-6
DNA: TGTGCCAGCAGCCACCCGGTGGGAAACACCATATATTTT
CDR3: CASSHPVGNTIYF

J: TRBJ1-4
size: few
D: -
V: TRBV12-3/TRBV12-4
DNA: TGTGCCAGCAGCCTAGGGGTTAGAGAAAAACTGTTTTTT
CDR3: CASSLGVREKLFF

J: TRBJ1-2
size: -
D: TRBD1
V: TRBV28
DNA: TGTGCCAGCAGATTTTTTGCCGGGACAGGGAAAAACTATGGCTACACCTTC
CDR3: CASRFFAGTGKNYGYTF

J: TRBJ1-5
size: -
D: -
V: TRBV6-2/TRBV6-3
DNA: TGTGCCAGCAGTACGCGGGACGGGGGAGTAAGCAATCAGCCCCAGCATTTT
CDR3: CASSTRDGGVSNQPQHF

J: TRBJ2-1
size: -
D: -
V: TRBV19
DNA: TGTGCCAGTAGTATCCCGAGGGGGGGCGAGCAGTTCTTC
CDR3: CASSIPRGGEQFF